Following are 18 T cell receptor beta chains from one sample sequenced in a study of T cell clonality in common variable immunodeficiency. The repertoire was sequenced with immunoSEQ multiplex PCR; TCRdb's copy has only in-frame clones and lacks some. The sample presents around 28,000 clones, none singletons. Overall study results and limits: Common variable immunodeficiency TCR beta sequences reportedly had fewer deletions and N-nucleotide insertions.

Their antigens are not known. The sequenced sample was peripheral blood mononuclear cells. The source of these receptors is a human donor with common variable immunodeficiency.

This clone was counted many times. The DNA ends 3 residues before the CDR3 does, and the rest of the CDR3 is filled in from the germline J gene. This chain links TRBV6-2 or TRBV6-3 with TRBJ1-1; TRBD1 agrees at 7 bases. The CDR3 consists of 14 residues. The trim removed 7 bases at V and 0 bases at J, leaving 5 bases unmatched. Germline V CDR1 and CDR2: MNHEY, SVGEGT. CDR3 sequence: CASTEQGLNTEAFF. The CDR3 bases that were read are TGTGCCAGCACCGAACAGGGGTTGAACACTGAA.

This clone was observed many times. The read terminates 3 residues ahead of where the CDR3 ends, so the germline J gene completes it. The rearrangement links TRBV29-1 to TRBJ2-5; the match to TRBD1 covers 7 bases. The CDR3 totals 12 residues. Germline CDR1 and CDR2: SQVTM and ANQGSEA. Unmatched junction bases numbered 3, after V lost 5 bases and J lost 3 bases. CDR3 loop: CSVRTGEETQYF. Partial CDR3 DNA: TGCAGCGTTCGTACAGGGGAAGAGACC.

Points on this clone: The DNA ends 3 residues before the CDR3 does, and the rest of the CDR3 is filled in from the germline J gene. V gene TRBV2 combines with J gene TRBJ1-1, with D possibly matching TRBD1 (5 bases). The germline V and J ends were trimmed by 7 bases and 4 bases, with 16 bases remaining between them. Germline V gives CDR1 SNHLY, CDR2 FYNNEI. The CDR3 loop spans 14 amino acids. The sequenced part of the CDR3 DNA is TGTGCCAGCACCGCTTTGGGGGGGGGCACTGAA. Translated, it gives CASTALGGGTE. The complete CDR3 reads CASTALGGGTEAFF.

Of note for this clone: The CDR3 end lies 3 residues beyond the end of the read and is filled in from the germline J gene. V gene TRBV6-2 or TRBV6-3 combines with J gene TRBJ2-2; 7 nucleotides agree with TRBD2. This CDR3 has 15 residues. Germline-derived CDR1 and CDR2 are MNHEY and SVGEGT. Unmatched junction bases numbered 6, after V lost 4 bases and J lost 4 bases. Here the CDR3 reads CASSSGGGFTGELFF. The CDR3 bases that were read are TGTGCCAGCAGTTCCGGGGGAGGGTTCACCGGGGAG.

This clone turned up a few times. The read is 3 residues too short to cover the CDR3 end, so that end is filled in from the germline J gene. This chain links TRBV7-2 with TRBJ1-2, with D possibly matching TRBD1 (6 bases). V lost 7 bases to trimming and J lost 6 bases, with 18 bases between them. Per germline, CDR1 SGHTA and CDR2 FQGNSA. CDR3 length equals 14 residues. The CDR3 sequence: CASTTYRVSDGYTF. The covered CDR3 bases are TGTGCCAGCACCACATACAGGGTTTCGGATGGC.

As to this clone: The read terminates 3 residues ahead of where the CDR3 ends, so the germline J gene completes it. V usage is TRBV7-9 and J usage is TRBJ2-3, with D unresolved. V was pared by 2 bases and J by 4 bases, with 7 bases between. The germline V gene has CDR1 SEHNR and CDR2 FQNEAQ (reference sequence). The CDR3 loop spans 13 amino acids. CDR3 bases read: TGTGCCAGCAGCTTACGTCGGGCAGATACG. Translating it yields CASSLRRADT. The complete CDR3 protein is CASSLRRADTQYF.

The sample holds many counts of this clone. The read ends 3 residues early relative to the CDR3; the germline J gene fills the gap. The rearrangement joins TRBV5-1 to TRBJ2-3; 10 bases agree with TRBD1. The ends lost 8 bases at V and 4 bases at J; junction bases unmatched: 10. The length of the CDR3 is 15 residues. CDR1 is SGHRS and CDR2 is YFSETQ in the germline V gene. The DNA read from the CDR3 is TGCGCCAGTCGAATGCGGGGACAGGGGCCAGATACG. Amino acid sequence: CASRMRGQGPDT. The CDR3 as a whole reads CASRMRGQGPDTQYF. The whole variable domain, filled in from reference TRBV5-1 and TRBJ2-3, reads KAGVTQTPRYLIKTRGQQVTLSCSPISGHRSVSWYQQTPGQGLQFLFEYFSETQRNKGNFPGRFSGRQFSNSRSEMNVSTLELGDSALYLCASRMRGQGPDTQYFGPGTRLTVL.

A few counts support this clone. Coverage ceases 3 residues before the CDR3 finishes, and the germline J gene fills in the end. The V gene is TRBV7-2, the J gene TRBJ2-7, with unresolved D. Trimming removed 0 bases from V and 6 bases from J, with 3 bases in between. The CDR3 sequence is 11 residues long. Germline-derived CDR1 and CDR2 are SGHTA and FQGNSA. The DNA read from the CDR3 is TGTGCCAGCAGCTTAGCCTTCGAG. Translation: CASSLAFE. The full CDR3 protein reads CASSLAFEQYF.

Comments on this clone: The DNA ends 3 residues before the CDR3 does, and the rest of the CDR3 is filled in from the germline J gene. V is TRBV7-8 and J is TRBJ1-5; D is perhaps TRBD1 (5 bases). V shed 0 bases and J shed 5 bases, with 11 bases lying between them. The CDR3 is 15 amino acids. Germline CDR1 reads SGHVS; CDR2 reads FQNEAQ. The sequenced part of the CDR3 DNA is TGTGCCAGCAGCTTAGCAGGGGCATGGGATCAGCCC. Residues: CASSLAGAWDQP. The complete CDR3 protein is CASSLAGAWDQPQHF.

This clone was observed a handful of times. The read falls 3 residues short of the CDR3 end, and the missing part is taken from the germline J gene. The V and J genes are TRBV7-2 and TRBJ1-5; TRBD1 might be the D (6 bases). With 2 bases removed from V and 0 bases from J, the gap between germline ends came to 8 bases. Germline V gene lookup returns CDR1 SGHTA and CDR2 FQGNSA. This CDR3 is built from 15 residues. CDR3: CASSLQGNSNQPQHF. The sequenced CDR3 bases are TGTGCCAGCAGCTTACAGGGGAATAGCAATCAGCCC.

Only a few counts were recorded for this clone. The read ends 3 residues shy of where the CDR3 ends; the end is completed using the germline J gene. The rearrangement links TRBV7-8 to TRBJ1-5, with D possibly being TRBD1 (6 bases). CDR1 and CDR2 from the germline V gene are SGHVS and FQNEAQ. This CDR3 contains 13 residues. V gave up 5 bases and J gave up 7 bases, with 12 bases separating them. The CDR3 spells CASSQDSNQPQHF. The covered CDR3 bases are TGTGCCAGCAGCCAGGACAGTAACCAGCCC.

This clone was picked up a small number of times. The CDR3 sequence is CASSVMGTGKEKLFF. The part of the CDR3 DNA that was read is TGTGCCAGCAGCGTAATGGGGACAGGGAAAGAAAAA. This chain links TRBV7-2 with TRBJ1-4; 9 bases fit TRBD1. Read coverage stops 3 residues before the CDR3 terminus; the germline J gene supplies the remainder. Germline loops: CDR1 SGHTA, CDR2 FQGNSA. This CDR3 has 15 amino acids. J lost 8 bases, V lost 5 bases, and 9 bases had no gene match.

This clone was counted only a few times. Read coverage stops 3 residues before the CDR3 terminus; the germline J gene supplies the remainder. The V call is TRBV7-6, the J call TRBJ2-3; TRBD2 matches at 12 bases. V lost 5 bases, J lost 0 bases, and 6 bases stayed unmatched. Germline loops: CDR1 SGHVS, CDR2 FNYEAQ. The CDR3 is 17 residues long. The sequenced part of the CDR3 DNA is TGTGCCAGCAGCACGAGGACTAGCGGGGCAAGCACAGATACG. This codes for CASSTRTSGASTDT. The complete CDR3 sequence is CASSTRTSGASTDTQYF. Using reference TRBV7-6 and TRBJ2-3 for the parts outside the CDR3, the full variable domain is GAGVSQSPRYKVTKRGQDVALRCDPISGHVSLYWYRQALGQGPEFLTYFNYEAQQDKSGLPNDRFSAERPEGSISTLTIQRTEQRDSAMYRCASSTRTSGASTDTQYFGPGTRLTVL.

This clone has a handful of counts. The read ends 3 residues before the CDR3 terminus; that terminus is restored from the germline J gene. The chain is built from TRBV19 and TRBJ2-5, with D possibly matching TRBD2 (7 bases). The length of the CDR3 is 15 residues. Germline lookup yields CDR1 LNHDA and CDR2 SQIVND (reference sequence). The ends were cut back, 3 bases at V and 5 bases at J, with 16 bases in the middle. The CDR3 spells CASSIGGGPRETQYF. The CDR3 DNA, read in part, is TGTGCCAGTAGTATTGGGGGGGGGCCCCGGGAGACC.

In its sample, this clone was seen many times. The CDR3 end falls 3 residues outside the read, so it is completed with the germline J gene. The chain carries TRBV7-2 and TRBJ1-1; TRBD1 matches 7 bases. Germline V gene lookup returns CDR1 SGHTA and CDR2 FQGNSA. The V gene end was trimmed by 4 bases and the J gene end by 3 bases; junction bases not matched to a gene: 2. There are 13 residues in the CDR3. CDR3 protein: CASSWDSYTEAFF. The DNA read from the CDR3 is TGTGCCAGCAGCTGGGACAGCTACACTGAA.

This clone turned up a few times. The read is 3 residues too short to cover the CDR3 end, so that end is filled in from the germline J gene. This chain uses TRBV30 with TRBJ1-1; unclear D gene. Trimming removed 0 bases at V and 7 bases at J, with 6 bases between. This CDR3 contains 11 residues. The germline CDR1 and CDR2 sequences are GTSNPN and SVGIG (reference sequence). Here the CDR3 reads CAWSVQSEAFF. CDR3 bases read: TGTGCCTGGAGTGTACAAAGTGAA.

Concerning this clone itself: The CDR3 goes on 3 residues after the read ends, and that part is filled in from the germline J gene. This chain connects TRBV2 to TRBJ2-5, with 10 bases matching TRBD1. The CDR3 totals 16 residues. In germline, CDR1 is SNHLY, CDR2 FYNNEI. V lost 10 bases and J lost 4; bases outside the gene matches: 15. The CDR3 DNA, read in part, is TGTGCCACCGCTAAGGACAGGGGGTCTATAGGAGAGACC. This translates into CATAKDRGSIGET. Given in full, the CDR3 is CATAKDRGSIGETQYF.

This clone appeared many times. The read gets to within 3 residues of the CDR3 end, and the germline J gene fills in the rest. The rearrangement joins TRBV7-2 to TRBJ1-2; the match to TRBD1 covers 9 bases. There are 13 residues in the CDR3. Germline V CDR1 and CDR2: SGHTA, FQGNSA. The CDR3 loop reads CASSKGQGGGYTF. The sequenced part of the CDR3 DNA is TGTGCCAGCAGCAAGGGACAGGGAGGAGGC. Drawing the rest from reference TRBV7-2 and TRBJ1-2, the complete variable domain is GAGVSQSPSNKVTEKGKDVELRCDPISGHTALYWYRQSLGQGLEFLIYFQGNSAPDKSGLPSDRFSAERTGGSVSTLTIQRTQQEDSAVYLCASSKGQGGGYTFGSGTRLTVV.